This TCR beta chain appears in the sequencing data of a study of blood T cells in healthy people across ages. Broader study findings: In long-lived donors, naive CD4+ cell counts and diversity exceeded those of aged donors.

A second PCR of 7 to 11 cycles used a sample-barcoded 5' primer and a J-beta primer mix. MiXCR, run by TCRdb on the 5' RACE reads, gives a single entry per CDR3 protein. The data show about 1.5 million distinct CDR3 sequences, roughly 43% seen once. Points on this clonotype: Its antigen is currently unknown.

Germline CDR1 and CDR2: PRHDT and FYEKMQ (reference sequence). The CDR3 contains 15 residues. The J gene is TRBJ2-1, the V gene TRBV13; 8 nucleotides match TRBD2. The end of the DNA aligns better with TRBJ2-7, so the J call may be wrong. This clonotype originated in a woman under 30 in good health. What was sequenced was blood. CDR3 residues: CASSSGLGLYNEQYF. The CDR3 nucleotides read TGTGCCAGCAGCTCGGGACTAGGGCTATACAATGAGCAGTACTTC.